This paragraph reports one T cell receptor beta chain. Its antigen is not known. The record originates from a study of T cell responses to AZD1222 COVID-19 vaccine. Study-wide results and caveats: Variant regions that are unmutated are reportedly the target of nearly half of spike-specific TCRs. Spike-specific TCR breadth and depth were elevated following two AZD1222 doses.

The CDR3 length is 16 residues. Germline-derived CDR1 and CDR2 are MDHEN and SYDVKM. Between the trimmed V and J ends, which lost 5 bases and 1 base, there was a span of 17 bases. Some clones are missing from TCRdb's copy, which holds only in-frame ones; the method was immunoSEQ multiplex PCR. In the table there are nearly 90,000 clones, approximately 90% of which are singletons. The rearrangement joins TRBV28 to TRBJ1-2, with TRBD1 as a possible D gene (5 bases). The source is an adult who received the AZD1222 COVID-19 vaccine. Source: peripheral blood, taken 28 days after the second AZD1222 dose. The CDR3 DNA follows: TGTGCCAGCAGTATACCTGGGGGGAGGGGTAACTATGGCTACACCTTC. Translating it yields CASSIPGGRGNYGYTF.